This is a list of T cell receptor beta chains from one sample in a study of blood T cells in healthy people across ages. Using its own MiXCR run on the 5' RACE reads, TCRdb lists one record per CDR3 protein. The top ten clones hold approximately 2.1% of a sample with roughly 2 million distinct CDR3 sequences, 40% to 55% of them seen once. Source material: blood. The receptors originated from a middle-aged woman in good health. The CDR3 runs from the conserved cysteine through the conserved F or W. The D gene is left open where the match is weak. Expanded clones are given a class, and other clones once, few, many or no size at all.

size: NA
J: TRBJ1-1
V: TRBV18
D: NA
CDR3: CASSPSENTEAFF
DNA: TGTGCCAGCTCACCAAGTGAGAACACTGAAGCTTTCTTT

size: NA
J: TRBJ1-2
V: TRBV20-1
D: TRBD1
CDR3: CSATTGDYTF
DNA: TGCAGTGCTACTACAGGGGACTACACCTTC

size: NA
J: TRBJ2-4
V: TRBV7-2
D: NA
CDR3: CASSSTGGIKNIQYF
DNA: TGTGCCAGCAGCTCGACGGGGGGCATTAAAAACATTCAGTACTTC

size: once
J: TRBJ1-6
V: TRBV20-1
D: NA
CDR3: CSASRQENSPLHF
DNA: TGCAGTGCTAGTCGTCAGGAGAATTCACCCCTCCACTTT

size: NA
J: TRBJ1-1
V: TRBV6-6
D: TRBD1
CDR3: CASSYGQGRNTEAFF
DNA: TGTGCCAGCAGTTACGGACAGGGGAGGAACACTGAAGCTTTCTTT

size: few
J: TRBJ1-2
V: TRBV2
D: NA
CDR3: CASADSVYGYTF
DNA: TGTGCCAGCGCGGACAGTGTCTATGGCTACACCTTC

size: NA
J: TRBJ1-1
V: TRBV5-1
D: NA
CDR3: CASSLAAGAWGTEAFF
DNA: TGCGCCAGCAGCTTGGCAGCGGGGGCATGGGGCACTGAAGCTTTCTTT

size: few
J: TRBJ2-7
V: TRBV27
D: NA
CDR3: CASSLIGGGHEQYF
DNA: TGTGCCAGCAGTTTAATTGGGGGGGGCCACGAGCAGTACTTC

size: NA
J: TRBJ2-3
V: TRBV6-6
D: TRBD1
CDR3: CAINTGGVTDTQYF
DNA: TGTGCCATTAACACAGGGGGCGTCACAGATACGCAGTATTTT

size: NA
J: TRBJ2-1
V: TRBV11-2
D: NA
CDR3: CASSLGDGGHRNEQFF
DNA: TGTGCCAGCAGCTTAGGAGACGGGGGCCACCGCAATGAGCAGTTCTTC

size: NA
J: TRBJ1-4
V: TRBV12-3/TRBV12-4
D: NA
CDR3: CASSETGRRNEKLFF
DNA: TGTGCCAGCAGTGAAACGGGACGTCGTAATGAAAAACTGTTTTTT

size: NA
J: TRBJ2-5
V: TRBV7-2
D: TRBD1
CDR3: CASSRRATRDSQETQYF
DNA: TGTGCCAGCAGCCGAAGAGCAACCCGGGACAGCCAAGAGACCCAGTACTTC

size: NA
J: TRBJ2-7
V: TRBV27
D: NA
CDR3: CASRSLTVADYEQYF
DNA: TGTGCCAGCAGAAGCCTGACAGTAGCAGATTACGAGCAGTACTTC

size: NA
J: TRBJ2-7
V: TRBV20-1
D: NA
CDR3: CSAFGPGTQDTQYF
DNA: TGCAGTGCTTTCGGACCCGGAACCCAAGATACCCAGTACTTC

size: few
J: TRBJ2-1
V: TRBV4-1
D: NA
CDR3: CASSHLGTYNEQFF
DNA: TGCGCCAGCAGCCACCTAGGAACCTACAATGAGCAGTTCTTC

size: NA
J: TRBJ1-6
V: TRBV7-9
D: NA
CDR3: CASSHGSSSYNSPLHF
DNA: TGTGCCAGCAGCCACGGGTCAAGCTCCTATAATTCACCCCTCCACTTT

size: NA
J: TRBJ2-1
V: TRBV6-1
D: TRBD2
CDR3: CASSDYGSGGNEQFF
DNA: TGTGCCAGCAGTGATTACGGGTCGGGGGGGAATGAGCAGTTCTTC

size: NA
J: TRBJ2-5
V: TRBV5-6
D: TRBD2
CDR3: CASSSSTSGGAWETQYF
DNA: TGTGCCAGCAGCTCTTCTACTAGCGGGGGGGCCTGGGAGACCCAGTACTTC

size: once
J: TRBJ1-4
V: TRBV2
D: NA
CDR3: CASRKGQIFEKLFF
DNA: TGTGCCAGCAGAAAAGGACAAATCTTTGAAAAACTGTTTTTT

size: NA
J: TRBJ1-1
V: TRBV5-6
D: NA
CDR3: CASSEEGRENTEAFF
DNA: TGTGCCAGCAGCGAGGAGGGCAGGGAGAACACTGAAGCTTTCTTT

size: few
J: TRBJ2-7
V: TRBV12-3/TRBV12-4
D: NA
CDR3: CASSPTDGLRYEQYF
DNA: TGTGCCAGCAGTCCCACTGACGGACTTCGATACGAGCAGTACTTC

size: few
J: TRBJ2-1
V: TRBV27
D: TRBD1
CDR3: CASSLSTGEKGNEQFF
DNA: TGTGCCAGCAGTTTAAGTACAGGGGAGAAGGGCAATGAGCAGTTCTTC

size: NA
J: TRBJ1-6
V: TRBV7-2
D: NA
CDR3: CASSLTSGGALNSPLHF
DNA: TGTGCCAGCAGCTTAACTTCTGGAGGGGCCCTAAATTCACCCCTCCACTTT

size: NA
J: TRBJ2-5
V: TRBV13
D: TRBD2
CDR3: CASSLGTSGALQETQYF
DNA: TGTGCCAGCAGCTTAGGGACTAGCGGGGCCCTCCAAGAGACCCAGTACTTC

size: few
J: TRBJ2-1
V: TRBV5-1
D: TRBD2
CDR3: CASSLESLAGISSYNEQFF
DNA: TGCGCCAGCAGCTTGGAATCGCTAGCGGGGATTAGCTCCTACAATGAGCAGTTCTTC

size: few
J: TRBJ1-5
V: TRBV12-3/TRBV12-4
D: NA
CDR3: CASSTGTRGNQPQHF
DNA: TGTGCCAGCAGTACCGGGACAAGGGGCAATCAGCCCCAGCATTTT

size: NA
J: TRBJ1-1
V: TRBV6-1
D: NA
CDR3: CASSEEYLDTEAFF
DNA: TGTGCCAGCAGTGAAGAGTATTTGGACACTGAAGCTTTCTTT